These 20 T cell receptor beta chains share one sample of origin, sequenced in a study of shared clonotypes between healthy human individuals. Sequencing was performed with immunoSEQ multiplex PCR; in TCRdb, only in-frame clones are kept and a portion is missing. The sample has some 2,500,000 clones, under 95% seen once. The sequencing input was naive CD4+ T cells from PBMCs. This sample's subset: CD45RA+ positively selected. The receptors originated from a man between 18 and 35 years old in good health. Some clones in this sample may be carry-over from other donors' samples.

The chain's CDR3 is CASSGGGGGKLFF. CDR3 nucleotides: TGTGCCAGCAGTGGGGGGGGCGGAGGAAAACTGTTTTTT. The chain couples TRBV28 to TRBJ1-4; D may be TRBD1 (6 bases). The germline V and J ends were trimmed by 5 bases and 10 bases, with 14 bases remaining between them. The CDR3 totals 13 residues. Germline CDR1 is MDHEN and CDR2 is SYDVKM.

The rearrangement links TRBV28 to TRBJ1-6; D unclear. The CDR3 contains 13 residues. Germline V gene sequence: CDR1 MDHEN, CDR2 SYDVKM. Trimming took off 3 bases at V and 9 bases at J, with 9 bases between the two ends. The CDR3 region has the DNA TGTGCCAGCAGTTTTGGTAGGAGTTCACCCCTCCACTTT. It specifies CASSFGRSSPLHF.

The CDR3 loop is CASSRGQLLDKETQYF. In DNA form, the CDR3 reads TGCGCCAGCAGCCGGGGACAGCTGCTAGACAAAGAGACCCAGTACTTC. The chain has TRBV5-1 and TRBJ2-5; 7 bases agree with TRBD1. Trimming removed 4 bases from V and 3 bases from J; junction bases left unmatched: 12. The length of the CDR3 is 16 residues. From germline, CDR1 is SGHRS and CDR2 YFSETQ. The whole variable domain, remainder taken from reference TRBV5-1 and TRBJ2-5, is KAGVTQTPRYLIKTRGQQVTLSCSPISGHRSVSWYQQTPGQGLQFLFEYFSETQRNKGNFPGRFSGRQFSNSRSEMNVSTLELGDSALYLCASSRGQLLDKETQYFGPGTRLLVL.

The CDR3 region is CASSEALGYVDNEQFF. In DNA, the CDR3 is TGTGCCAGCAGTGAAGCGCTGGGGTACGTCGACAATGAGCAGTTCTTC. This chain connects TRBV2 to TRBJ2-1; D unresolved. The CDR3 is 16 residues long. Trimming pared 0 bases from V and 5 bases from J, leaving 14 bases between. Germline CDR1 reads SNHLY; CDR2 reads FYNNEI.

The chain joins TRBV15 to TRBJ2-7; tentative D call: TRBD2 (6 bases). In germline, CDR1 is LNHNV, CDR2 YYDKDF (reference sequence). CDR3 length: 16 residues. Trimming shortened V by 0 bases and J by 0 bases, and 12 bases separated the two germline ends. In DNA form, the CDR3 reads TGTGCCACCAGCAGAGATCTGGCTAGCGTCTCCTACGAGCAGTACTTC. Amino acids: CATSRDLASVSYEQYF. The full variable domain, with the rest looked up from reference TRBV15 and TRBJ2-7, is DAMVIQNPRYQVTQFGKPVTLSCSQTLNHNVMYWYQQKSSQAPKLLFHYYDKDFNNEADTPDNFQSRRPNTSFCFLDIRSPGLGDTAMYLCATSRDLASVSYEQYFGPGTRLTVT.

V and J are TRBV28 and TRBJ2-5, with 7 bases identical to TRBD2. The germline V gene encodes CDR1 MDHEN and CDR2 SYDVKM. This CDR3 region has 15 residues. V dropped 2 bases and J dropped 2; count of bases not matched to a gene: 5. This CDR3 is CASSLRGGPQETQYF. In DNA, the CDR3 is TGTGCCAGCAGTTTAAGGGGAGGGCCGCAAGAGACCCAGTACTTC. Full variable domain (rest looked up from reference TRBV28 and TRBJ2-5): DVKVTQSSRYLVKRTGEKVFLECVQDMDHENMFWYRQDPGLGLRLIYFSYDVKMKEKGDIPEGYSVSREKKERFSLILESASTNQTSMYLCASSLRGGPQETQYFGPGTRLLVL.

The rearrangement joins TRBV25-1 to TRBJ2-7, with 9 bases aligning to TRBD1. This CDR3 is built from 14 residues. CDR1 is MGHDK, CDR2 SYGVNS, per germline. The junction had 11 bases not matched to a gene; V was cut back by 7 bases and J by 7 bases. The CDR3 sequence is CASTTGTGSEEQYF. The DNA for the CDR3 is TGTGCCAGCACGACCGGGACAGGGTCGGAGGAGCAGTACTTC.

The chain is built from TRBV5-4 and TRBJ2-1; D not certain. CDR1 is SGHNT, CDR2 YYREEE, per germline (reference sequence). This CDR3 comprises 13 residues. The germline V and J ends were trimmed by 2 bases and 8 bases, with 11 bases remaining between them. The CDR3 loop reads CASSLTVVDEQFF. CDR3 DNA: TGTGCCAGCAGCTTAACCGTCGTCGATGAGCAGTTCTTC.

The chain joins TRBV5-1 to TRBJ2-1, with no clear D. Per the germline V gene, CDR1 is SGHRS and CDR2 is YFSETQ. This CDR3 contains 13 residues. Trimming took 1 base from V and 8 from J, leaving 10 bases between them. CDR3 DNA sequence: TGCGCCAGCAGCTTGATAGGTTCCTATGAGCAGTTCTTC. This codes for CASSLIGSYEQFF.

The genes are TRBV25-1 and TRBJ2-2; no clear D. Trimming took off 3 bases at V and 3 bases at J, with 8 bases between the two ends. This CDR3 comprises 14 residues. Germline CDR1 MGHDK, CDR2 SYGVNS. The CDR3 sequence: CASSDPGYTGELFF. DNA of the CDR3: TGTGCCAGCAGTGACCCCGGTTACACCGGGGAGCTGTTTTTT.

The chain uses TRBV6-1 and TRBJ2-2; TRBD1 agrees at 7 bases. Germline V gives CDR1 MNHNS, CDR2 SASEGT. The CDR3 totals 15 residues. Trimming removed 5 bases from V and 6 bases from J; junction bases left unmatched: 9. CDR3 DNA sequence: TGTGCCAGCAGTCCATGGACAGGAAGCCCCGGGGAGCTGTTTTTT. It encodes CASSPWTGSPGELFF.

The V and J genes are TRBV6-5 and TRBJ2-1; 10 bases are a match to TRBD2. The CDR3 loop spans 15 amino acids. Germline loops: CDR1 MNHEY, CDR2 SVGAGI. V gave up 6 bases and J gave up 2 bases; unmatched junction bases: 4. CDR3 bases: TGTGCCAGCAGGGTTCTAGCGGGAGCCTACAATGAGCAGTTCTTC. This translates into CASRVLAGAYNEQFF.

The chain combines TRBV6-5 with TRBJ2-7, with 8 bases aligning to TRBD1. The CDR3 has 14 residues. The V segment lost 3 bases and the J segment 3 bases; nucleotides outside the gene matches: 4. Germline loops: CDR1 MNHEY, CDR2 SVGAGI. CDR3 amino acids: CASSYNRGIYEQYF. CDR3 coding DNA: TGTGCCAGCAGTTATAACAGGGGGATCTACGAGCAGTACTTC.

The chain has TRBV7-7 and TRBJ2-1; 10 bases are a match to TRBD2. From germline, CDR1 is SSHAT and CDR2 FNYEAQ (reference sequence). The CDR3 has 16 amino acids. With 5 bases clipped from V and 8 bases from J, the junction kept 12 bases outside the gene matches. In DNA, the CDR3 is TGTGCCAGCAGCCCCCCGGGGGCTAGCGGGAGTTATGAGCAGTTCTTC. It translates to CASSPPGASGSYEQFF.

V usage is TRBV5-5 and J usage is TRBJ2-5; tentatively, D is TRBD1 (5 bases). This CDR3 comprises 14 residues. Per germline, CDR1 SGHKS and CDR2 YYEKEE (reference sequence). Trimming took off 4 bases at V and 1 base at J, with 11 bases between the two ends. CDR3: CASSPLGPQETQYF. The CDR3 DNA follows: TGTGCCAGCAGCCCCCTGGGGCCCCAAGAGACCCAGTACTTC. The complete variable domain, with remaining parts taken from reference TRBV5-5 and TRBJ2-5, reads DAGVTQSPTHLIKTRGQQVTLRCSPISGHKSVSWYQQVLGQGPQFIFQYYEKEERGRGNFPDRFSARQFPNYSSELNVNALLLGDSALYLCASSPLGPQETQYFGPGTRLLVL.

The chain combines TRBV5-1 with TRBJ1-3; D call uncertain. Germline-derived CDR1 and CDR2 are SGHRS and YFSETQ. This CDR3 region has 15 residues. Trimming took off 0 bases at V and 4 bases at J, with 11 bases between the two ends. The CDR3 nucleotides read TGCGCCAGCAGCTTGGCCGGCTACGGGGGAAACACCATATATTTT. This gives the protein CASSLAGYGGNTIYF.

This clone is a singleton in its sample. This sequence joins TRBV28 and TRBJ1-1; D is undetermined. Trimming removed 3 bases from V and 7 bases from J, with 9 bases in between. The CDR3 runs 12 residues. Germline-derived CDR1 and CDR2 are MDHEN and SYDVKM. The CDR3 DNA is TGTGCCAGCAGTTTGGTTTCAAGTGAAGCTTTCTTT. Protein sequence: CASSLVSSEAFF.

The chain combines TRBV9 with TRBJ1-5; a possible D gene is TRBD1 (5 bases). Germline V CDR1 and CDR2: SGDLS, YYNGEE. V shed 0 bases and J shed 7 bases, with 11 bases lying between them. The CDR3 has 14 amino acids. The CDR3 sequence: CASSVDPGRQPQHF. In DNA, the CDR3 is TGTGCCAGCAGCGTAGACCCAGGGAGGCAGCCCCAGCATTTT.

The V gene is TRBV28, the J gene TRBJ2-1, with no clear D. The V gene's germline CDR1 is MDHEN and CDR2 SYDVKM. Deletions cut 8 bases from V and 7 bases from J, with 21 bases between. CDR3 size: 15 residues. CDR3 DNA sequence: TGTGCCAGCCTTCTTTTAGCCGGATTTGGAAATGAGCAGTTCTTC. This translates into CASLLLAGFGNEQFF.

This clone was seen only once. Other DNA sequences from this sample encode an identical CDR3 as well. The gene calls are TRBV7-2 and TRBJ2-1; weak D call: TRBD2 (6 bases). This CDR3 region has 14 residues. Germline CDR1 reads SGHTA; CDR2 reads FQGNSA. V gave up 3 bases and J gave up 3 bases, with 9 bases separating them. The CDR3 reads CASSLAGSYNEQFF. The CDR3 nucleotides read TGTGCCAGCAGCTTGGCGGGAAGCTACAATGAGCAGTTCTTC.